This T cell receptor (beta chain) comes out of a study of regulatory T cells in long-lasting Graves disease. iRepertoire HTBI primers and Arm-PCR of CDR3 regions built TCR beta libraries. TCRdb redid the calling of the multiplex PCR reads with MiXCR, one entry per CDR3 protein. Of 370,000 or so distinct CDR3 sequences in the sample, around 16% are singletons; the top ten hold around 20%. Of note for this clonotype: An end of the junction differs from the germline gene, which may be a read error.

Germline V gives CDR1 LGHNT, CDR2 FRNRAP. CDR3 length: 12 amino acids. Noted time point: newly diagnosed GD, antithyroid drugs for less than 3 months. The TCR library used RNA extracted from PBMCs. These data also formed part of another study, on T cells in Graves' hyperthyroidism and ophthalmopathy. This second study says: Among the patients, aged 18 to 65, hyperthyroidism was newly diagnosed and had lasted under 2 months.

The source was peripheral blood mononuclear cells (PBMCs), collected at new diagnosis, from a patient treated with antithyroid drugs. The chain is built from TRBV12-5 and TRBJ2-7; D perhaps matches TRBD2 (5 bases). The sequence came from a woman between 18 and 29 years old with Graves disease. The CDR3 protein is CTSGLTPYEQYF. The CDR3 DNA reads as TGTACTAGTGGTTTGACACCCTACGAGCAGTACTTC.